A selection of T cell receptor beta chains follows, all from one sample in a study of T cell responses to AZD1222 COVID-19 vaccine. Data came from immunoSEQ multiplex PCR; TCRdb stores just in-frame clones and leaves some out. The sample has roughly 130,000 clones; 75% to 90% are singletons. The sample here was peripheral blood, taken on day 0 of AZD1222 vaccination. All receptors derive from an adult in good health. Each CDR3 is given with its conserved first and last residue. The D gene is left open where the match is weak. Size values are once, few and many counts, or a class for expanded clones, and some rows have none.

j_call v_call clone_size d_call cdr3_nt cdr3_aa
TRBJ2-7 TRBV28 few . TGTGCCAGCAAGGCAGAGCGGGCGGCGCAGTACTTC CASKAERAAQYF
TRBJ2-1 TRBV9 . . TGTGCCAGCAGCGCCTTACAGGGACTGGATGAGCAGTTCTTC CASSALQGLDEQFF
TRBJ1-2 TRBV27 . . TGTGCCAGCAGTTTATCCCCAAGAGGGGGCTACACCTTC CASSLSPRGGYTF
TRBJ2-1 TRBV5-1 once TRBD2 TGCGCCAGCAGCGTAGGGACTAGCGGGGTCAATGAGCAGTTCTTC CASSVGTSGVNEQFF
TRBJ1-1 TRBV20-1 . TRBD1 TGCAGTGCTAGTCGACCGGGACAGGGGACTGAAGCTTTCTTT CSASRPGQGTEAFF
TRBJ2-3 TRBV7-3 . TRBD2 TGTGCCAGCAGCTTAACCGGGAGGAGCACAGATACGCAGTATTTT CASSLTGRSTDTQYF
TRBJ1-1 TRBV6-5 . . TGTGCCAGCAGTTACAGCGGAAGGGGGAACACTGAAGCTTTCTTT CASSYSGRGNTEAFF
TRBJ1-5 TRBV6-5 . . TGTGCCAGCAGTTACCGACAGGTTCAACAGCCCCAGCATTTT CASSYRQVQQPQHF
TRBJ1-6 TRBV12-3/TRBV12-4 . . TGTGCCAGCAGTCCGGCCGGTCTCACCCTCCACTTT CASSPAGLTLHF
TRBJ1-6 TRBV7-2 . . TGTGCCAGCAGCTCTGTCCCGGCCACTAATTCACCCCTCCACTTT CASSSVPATNSPLHF
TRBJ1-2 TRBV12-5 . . TGTGCTAGTGGTTTTAGCGGTTATGGTTACACCTTC CASGFSGYGYTF
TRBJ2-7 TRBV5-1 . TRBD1 TGCGCCAGCAACTCGGGACAGGGGATGTACGAGCAGTACTTC CASNSGQGMYEQYF
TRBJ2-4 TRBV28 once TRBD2 TGTGCCAGCAGTCGGGGGGGCGCGGCCAAAAACATTCAGTACTTC CASSRGGAAKNIQYF
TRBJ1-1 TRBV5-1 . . TGCGCCAGCCAAACTGGCGGGTTCAACACTGAAGCTTTCTTT CASQTGGFNTEAFF
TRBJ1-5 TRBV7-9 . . TGTGCCAGCAGCTCCGCCCGGGCACAGGAGGCGAATCAGCCCCAGCATTTT CASSSARAQEANQPQHF
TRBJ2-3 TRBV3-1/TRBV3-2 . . TGTGCCAGCACCCCCGTCGGGGGAGATACGCAGTATTTT CASTPVGGDTQYF
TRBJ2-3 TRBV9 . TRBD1 TGTGCCAGCAGCTTCCGACAGGGTTCCGCAGATACGCAGTATTTT CASSFRQGSADTQYF
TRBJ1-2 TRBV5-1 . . TGCGCCAGCAGCTTGTGGATATCGGATGGCTACACCTTC CASSLWISDGYTF
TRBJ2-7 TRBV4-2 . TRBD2 TGTGCCAGCAGCCCTTCGACTAGCGGGGGACGTATGGGGGAGCAGTACTTC CASSPSTSGGRMGEQYF
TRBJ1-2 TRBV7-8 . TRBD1 TGTGCCAGCAGCCCCGGGACAGCGAGTAACTATGGCTACACCTTC CASSPGTASNYGYTF
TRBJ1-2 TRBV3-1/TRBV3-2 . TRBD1 TGTGCCAGCAGGGGGGGAGGGACAGAATATGGCTACACCTTC CASRGGGTEYGYTF
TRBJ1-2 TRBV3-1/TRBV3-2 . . TGTGCCAGCAGCCCTACAACAGGCACCTATGGCTACACCTTC CASSPTTGTYGYTF
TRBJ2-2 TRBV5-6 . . TGTGCCAGCAGCTACCGGGACGCAGGGAACACCGGGGAGCTGTTTTTT CASSYRDAGNTGELFF
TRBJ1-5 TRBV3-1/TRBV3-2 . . TGTGCCAGCAGCCAGACCAGGGGTCAGCCCCAGCATTTT CASSQTRGQPQHF
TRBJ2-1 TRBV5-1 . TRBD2 TGCGCCAGCAGCTTCGGACTAGCGGGGGTCGATGAGCAGTTCTTC CASSFGLAGVDEQFF
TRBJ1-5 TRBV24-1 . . TGTGCCACCAGTGATTACAGGGATCAGCCCCAGCATTTT CATSDYRDQPQHF
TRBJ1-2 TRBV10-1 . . TGCGCCAGCAGTGAAGCTCTCAGTGATCCGAGGTCCTATGGCTACACCTTC CASSEALSDPRSYGYTF
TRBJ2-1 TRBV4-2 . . TGTGCCAGCAGCCCATCCTCCACCTCGGGCAGAGAGAATGAGCAGTTCTTC CASSPSSTSGRENEQFF
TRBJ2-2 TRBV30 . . TGTGCCTGGAGTGTATTACAGACCGGGGAGCTGTTTTTT CAWSVLQTGELFF
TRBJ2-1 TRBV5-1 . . TGCGCCAGCAGCTTGAGTGGTAGTAATGAGCAGTTCTTC CASSLSGSNEQFF
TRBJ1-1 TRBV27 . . TGTGCCAGCAGCCGACCGGGCCTAATAGCTTTCTTT CASSRPGLIAFF
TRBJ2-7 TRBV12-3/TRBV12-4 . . TGTGCCAGCAGTTTAGTTAGCGAGCAGTACTTC CASSLVSEQYF
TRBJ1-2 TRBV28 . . TGTGCCAGCAGTGTCCGGGGGCGCACCTATGGCTACACCTTC CASSVRGRTYGYTF
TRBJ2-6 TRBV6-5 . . TGTGCCAGCACCCTGAGCGTATCTGGGGCCAACGTCCTGACTTTC CASTLSVSGANVLTF
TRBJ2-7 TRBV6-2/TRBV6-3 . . TGTGCCAGCAGTTCGGGTTCCCACGAGCAGTACTTC CASSSGSHEQYF
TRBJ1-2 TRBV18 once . TGTGCCAGCTCACCCGGCGATGGCTACACCTTC CASSPGDGYTF
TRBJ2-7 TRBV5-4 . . TGTGCCAGCAGCTTGACGGGAACCTACGAGCAGTACTTC CASSLTGTYEQYF
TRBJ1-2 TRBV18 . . TGTGCCAGCTCACGACAGGAGGACTATGGCTACACCTTC CASSRQEDYGYTF
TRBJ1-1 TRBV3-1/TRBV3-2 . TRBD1 TGTGCCAGCAGCGAGACAGGGCTGAACACTGAAGCTTTCTTT CASSETGLNTEAFF
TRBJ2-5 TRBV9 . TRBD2 TGTGCCAGCAGCGTAGGGACTAGCGGGGAGAAAGAGACCCAGTACTTC CASSVGTSGEKETQYF
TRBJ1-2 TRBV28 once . TGTGCCAGCACCCCCGGGACACCCCAGGACTATGGCTACACCTTC CASTPGTPQDYGYTF
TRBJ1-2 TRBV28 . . TGTGCCAGCAGTACCCGGACAGCGATCTATGGCTACACCTTC CASSTRTAIYGYTF
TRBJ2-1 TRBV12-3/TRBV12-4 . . TGTGCCAGCAGTGTGGACAGATACAATGAGCAGTTCTTC CASSVDRYNEQFF
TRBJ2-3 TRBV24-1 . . TGTGCCACCAGCCAGGTGGGCGCAGATACGCAGTATTTT CATSQVGADTQYF
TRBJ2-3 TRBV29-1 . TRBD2 TGCAGCGTTGTACGGGGGGGTTACACAGATACGCAGTATTTT CSVVRGGYTDTQYF
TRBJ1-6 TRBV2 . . TGTGCCAGCCGTCGGACTGCCCTCGATTCACCCCTCCACTTT CASRRTALDSPLHF
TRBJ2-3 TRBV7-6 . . TGTGCCAGCAGCTTAGCGCAACTCATCGGCAGGACAGATACGCAGTATTTT CASSLAQLIGRTDTQYF
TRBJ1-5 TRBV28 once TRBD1 TGTGCCAGCAGTTCGGGACAGGGGGCAACTCAGCCCCAGCATTTT CASSSGQGATQPQHF
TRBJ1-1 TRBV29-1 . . TGCAGCGCCCTCAGGAACACTGAAGCTTTCTTT CSALRNTEAFF
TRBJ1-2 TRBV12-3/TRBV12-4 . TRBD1 TGTGCCAGCACCGTGGGACAGGGTTTCGGCTACACCTTC CASTVGQGFGYTF
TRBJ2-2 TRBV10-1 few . TGCGCCAGCCCCAACACCGGGGAGCTGTTTTTT CASPNTGELFF